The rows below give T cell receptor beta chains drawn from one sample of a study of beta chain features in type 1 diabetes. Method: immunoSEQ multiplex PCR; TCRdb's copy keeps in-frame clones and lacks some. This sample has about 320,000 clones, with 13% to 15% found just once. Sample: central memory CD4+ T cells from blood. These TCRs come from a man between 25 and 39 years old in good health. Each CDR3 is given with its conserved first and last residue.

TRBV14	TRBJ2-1	CASSPGQTSGRGNEQFF
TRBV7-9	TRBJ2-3	CASSLVAGHTTDTQYF
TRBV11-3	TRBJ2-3	CASSLEGGTDTQYF
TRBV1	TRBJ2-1	CTSSPQGAEQFF
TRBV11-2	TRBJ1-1	CASSSNRGRWPEAFF
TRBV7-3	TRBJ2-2	CASSRGLTGELFF
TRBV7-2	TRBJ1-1	CASSAVGQMNTEAFF
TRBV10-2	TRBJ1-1	CASTGLQGAGNTEAFF
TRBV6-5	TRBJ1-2	CASSTRGTYGYTF
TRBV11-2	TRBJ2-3	CASSLGQASTDTQYF
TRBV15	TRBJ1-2	CATSPVGDYGYTF
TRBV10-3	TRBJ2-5	CAIRPTGHGNAQETQYF
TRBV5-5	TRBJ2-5	CASSQGQGRETQYF
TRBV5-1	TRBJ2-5	CASSSFLQETQYF
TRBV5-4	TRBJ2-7	CASSAVAGGVFSDYEQYF
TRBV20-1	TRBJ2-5	CSATGQETQYF
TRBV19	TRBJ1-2	CASSPTSAGWAGYTF
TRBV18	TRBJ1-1	CASSPNPDTEAFF
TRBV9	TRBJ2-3	CASSVTSGRDTDTQYF
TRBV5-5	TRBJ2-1	CASSFYSKPTQGNEQFF
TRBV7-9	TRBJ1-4	CASSFSGANEKLFF
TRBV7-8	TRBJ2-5	CASSVGRRTQETQYF
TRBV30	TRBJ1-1	CAWVEGAKAFF
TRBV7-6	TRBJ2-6	CASSYEPSTSGANVLTF
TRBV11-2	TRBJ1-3	CASSVDRDTFSGNTIYF
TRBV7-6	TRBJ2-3	CASSLTGPPSGDTQYF
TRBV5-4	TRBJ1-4	CASSQWTDEKLFF
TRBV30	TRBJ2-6	CAWIKTGGYYEANVLTF
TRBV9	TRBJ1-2	CASSLSTGNYGYTF
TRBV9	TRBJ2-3	CASSVEGQGLSTDTQYF
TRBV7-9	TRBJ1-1	CASSIRGGLNTEAFF
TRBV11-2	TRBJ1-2	CASTRLGGNYGYTF
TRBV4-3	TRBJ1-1	CASSRRVRSNTEAFF
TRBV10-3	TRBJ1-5	CAISESGRGSNQPQHF
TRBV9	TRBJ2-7	CASSVGGGQFTYEQYF
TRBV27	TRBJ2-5	CASSLRVSGGAETQYF
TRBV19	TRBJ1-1	CASTPLVGGMNTEAFF